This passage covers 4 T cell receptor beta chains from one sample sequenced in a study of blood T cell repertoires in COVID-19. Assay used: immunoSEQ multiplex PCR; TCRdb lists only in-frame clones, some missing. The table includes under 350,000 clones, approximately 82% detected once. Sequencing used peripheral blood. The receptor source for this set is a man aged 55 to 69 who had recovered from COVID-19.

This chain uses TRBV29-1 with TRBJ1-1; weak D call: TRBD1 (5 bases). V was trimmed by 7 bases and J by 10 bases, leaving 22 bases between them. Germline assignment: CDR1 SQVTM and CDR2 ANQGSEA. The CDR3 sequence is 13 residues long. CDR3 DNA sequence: TGCAGCGCTGGGGGAGAGGGCGGGGGACGAGCTTTCTTT. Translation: CSAGGEGGGRAFF.

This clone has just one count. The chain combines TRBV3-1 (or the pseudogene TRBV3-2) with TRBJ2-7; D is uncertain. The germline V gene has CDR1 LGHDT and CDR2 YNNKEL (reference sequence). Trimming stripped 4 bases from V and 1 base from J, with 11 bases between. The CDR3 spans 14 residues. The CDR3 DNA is TGTGCCAGCAGCCGTGCCGGTTTTTCCTACGAGCAGTACTTC. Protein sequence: CASSRAGFSYEQYF.

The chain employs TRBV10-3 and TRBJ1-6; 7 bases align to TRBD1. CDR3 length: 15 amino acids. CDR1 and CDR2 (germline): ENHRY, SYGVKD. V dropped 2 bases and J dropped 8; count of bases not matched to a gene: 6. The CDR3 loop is CAISEGGGTHSPLHF. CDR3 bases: TGTGCCATCAGTGAGGGAGGGGGCACTCATTCACCCCTCCACTTT.

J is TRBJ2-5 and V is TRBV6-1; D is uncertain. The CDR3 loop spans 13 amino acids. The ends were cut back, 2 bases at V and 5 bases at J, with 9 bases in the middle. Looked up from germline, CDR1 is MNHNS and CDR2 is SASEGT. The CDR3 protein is CASSESPVETQYF. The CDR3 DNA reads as TGTGCCAGCAGTGAAAGCCCCGTGGAGACCCAGTACTTC.